The entry below gives a single T cell receptor (beta chain) sequence along with its context. Antigen unknown. The CDR3 length is 20 residues. Trimming pared 0 bases from V and 0 bases from J, leaving 23 bases between. Germline assignment: CDR1 SGHDN and CDR2 FVKESK. This entry belongs to a study of T cell repertoires in cytomegalovirus infection. Study background: Recently identified HLA-C-restricted CMV epitopes were used, and well-studied HLA-B-restricted CMV epitopes were used as well. CMV infection plus the matching HLA type was flagged by public TCR beta signatures.

From the reads, TCRdb called clonotypes with MiXCR, one entry per CDR3 protein. This table has 200,000 or so distinct CDR3 sequences, around 40% appearing once. Here the sequenced sample was CD8+ T cells from cultured PBMCs, taken from culture after CMV antigen stimulation. V is TRBV14 and J is TRBJ1-1; D gene unclear. This clonotype originated in a human donor in good health (CMV status not recorded). Some clones in this sample may be carry-over from other donors' samples. CDR3 amino acids: CASSQDSSKVRRHMNTEAFF. In DNA, the CDR3 is TGTGCCAGCAGCCAAGATAGTTCTAAGGTCCGACGGCACATGAACACTGAAGCTTTCTTT.